These 23 T cell receptor beta chains originate from one sample sequenced in a study of T cell repertoires in cytomegalovirus infection. MiXCR, applied by TCRdb to the reads, yields one record per CDR3 protein. The sample records approximately 730,000 distinct CDR3 sequences, around 29% being singletons. No antigen has been identified for these receptors. Sequenced here: cultured CD8+ T cells from PBMCs, sampled from culture after CMV antigen stimulation. The receptor source for this set is a human donor in good health (CMV status not recorded). Some clones in this sample may be carry-over from other donors' samples.

This clonotype showed up just once. The chain couples TRBV24-1 to TRBJ1-3; D not resolved. The CDR3 has 14 residues. Trimming removed 11 bases from V and 2 bases from J, with 15 bases in between. CDR1 and CDR2 from the germline V gene are KGHDR and SFDVKD. The CDR3 region is CAINEADTGNTIYF. The CDR3 DNA follows: TGTGCCATCAACGAGGCAGATACTGGAAACACCATATATTTT.

The chain couples TRBV6-2 or TRBV6-3 to TRBJ1-1, with 10 bases fitting TRBD1. After removal of 2 bases from V and 1 base from J, the junction contained 13 bases not matched to a gene. This CDR3 is built from 19 residues. The V gene's germline CDR1 is MNHEY and CDR2 SVGEGT. CDR3 nucleotide sequence: TGTGCCAGCAGTTACCCTCGCCGTAAGGGGGACAGGGGGAACACTGAAGCTTTCTTT. Translated, it gives CASSYPRRKGDRGNTEAFF.

This clonotype was counted between two and nine times. CDR3 residues: CASSEARGGGTGANVLTF. The CDR3 nucleotides read TGTGCCAGCAGTGAAGCAAGGGGGGGCGGGACTGGGGCCAACGTCCTGACTTTC. V gene TRBV6-1 combines with J gene TRBJ2-6; D possibly corresponds to TRBD2 (7 bases). Trimming removed 0 bases from V and 2 bases from J, with 14 bases in between. The CDR3 covers 18 residues. The germline V gene encodes CDR1 MNHNS and CDR2 SASEGT.

There are a few counts of this clonotype. This chain links TRBV5-6 with TRBJ2-1; 7 bases align to TRBD1. The CDR3 length is 16 residues. Germline V CDR1 and CDR2: SGHDT, YYEEEE. The junction had 8 bases not matched to a gene; V was cut back by 3 bases and J by 2 bases. CDR3 nucleotides: TGTGCCAGCAGCTCTAGACAGGGCCTAGCCTACAATGAGCAGTTCTTC. Translated, it gives CASSSRQGLAYNEQFF.

There are a few counts of this clonotype. The chain carries TRBV12-3 or TRBV12-4 and TRBJ1-2; maybe TRBD1 (6 bases). V was cut by 2 bases and J by 4 bases, with 14 bases left in between. The CDR3 is made up of 15 amino acids. Here the CDR3 reads CASSLTAGAFYGYTF. The CDR3 DNA reads as TGTGCCAGCAGTTTAACGGCAGGGGCTTTCTATGGCTACACCTTC.

This clonotype was detected many times. The rearrangement joins TRBV7-8 to TRBJ1-1; no clear D gene. Trimming cost V 1 base and J 3 bases, with 12 bases left between them. There are 15 residues in the CDR3. Germline lookup yields CDR1 SGHVS and CDR2 FQNEAQ. The CDR3 spells CASSLDLPAHTEAFF. The CDR3, as DNA: TGTGCCAGCAGCTTAGATCTCCCGGCGCACACTGAAGCTTTCTTT.

The table lists this clonotype with many counts. The gene calls are TRBV7-8 and TRBJ1-6, with D possibly matching TRBD1 (5 bases). The germline V gene has CDR1 SGHVS and CDR2 FQNEAQ. There are 17 residues in the CDR3. Between the trimmed V and J ends, which lost 5 bases and 7 bases, there was a span of 21 bases. CDR3 protein: CASSLYARQQQNSPLHF. CDR3 coding DNA: TGTGCCAGCAGCCTGTACGCCAGACAGCAACAGAATTCACCCCTCCACTTT. The entire variable domain, with the rest obtained from reference TRBV7-8 and TRBJ1-6, is as follows: GAGVSQSPRYKVAKRGQDVALRCDPISGHVSLFWYQQALGQGPEFLTYFQNEAQLDKSGLPSDRFFAERPEGSVSTLKIQRTQQEDSAVYLCASSLYARQQQNSPLHFGNGTRLTVT.

The chain joins TRBV27 to TRBJ1-4; no clear D gene. The ends were cut back, 5 bases at V and 8 bases at J, with 15 bases in the middle. The CDR3 consists of 14 residues. Germline values: CDR1 MNHEY, CDR2 SMNVEV (reference sequence). CDR3 in DNA: TGTGCCAGCAGTCCACTCGCTGGGCGCGAAAAACTGTTTTTT. The encoded protein is CASSPLAGREKLFF.

CDR3 DNA: TGTGCCAGCAGGCGGACAGGGGAAGTCGAGCAGTACGTC. It encodes CASRRTGEVEQYV. This sequence joins TRBV28 and TRBJ2-7; 9 positions match TRBD1. CDR3 length: 13 residues. Looked up from germline, CDR1 is MDHEN and CDR2 is SYDVKM. The trim removed 6 bases at V and 6 bases at J, leaving 6 bases unmatched.

The CDR3 spells CASSLLSLGLAVTDTQYF. As DNA, the CDR3 is TGTGCCAGCAGTTTACTGTCCCTAGGACTAGCGGTAACAGATACGCAGTATTTT. V gene TRBV28 combines with J gene TRBJ2-3; TRBD2 matches 10 bases. CDR1 and CDR2 from the germline V gene are MDHEN and SYDVKM. J was trimmed by 3 bases and V by 2 bases; bases with no gene match: 11. There are 18 residues in the CDR3.

The V gene is TRBV19, the J gene TRBJ1-1; D is ambiguous. The CDR3 loop spans 13 amino acids. Germline loops: CDR1 LNHDA, CDR2 SQIVND (reference sequence). Trimming took off 0 bases at V and 4 bases at J, with 6 bases between the two ends. The CDR3 loop reads CASSIDGGTEAFF. Here the CDR3 DNA reads TGTGCCAGTAGTATAGACGGCGGCACTGAAGCTTTCTTT.

The CDR3 nucleotides are TGCAGCGTGGCCCGGGGGGGCGGCACTGAAGCTTTCTTT. Protein: CSVARGGGTEAFF. This chain links TRBV29-1 with TRBJ1-1, with D possibly TRBD1 on 6 matching bases. This CDR3 is 13 amino acids long. Germline V lookup: CDR1 SQVTM, CDR2 ANQGSEA. Trimming took off 6 bases at V and 4 bases at J, with 15 bases between the two ends.

The V call is TRBV14, the J call TRBJ2-2, with D possibly called TRBD1 or TRBD2 (5 bases each). The CDR3 runs 15 residues. The V end lost 3 bases, the J end lost 7 bases, and 15 bases lay between the germline ends. Germline lookup yields CDR1 SGHDN and CDR2 FVKESK. CDR3 protein: CASSHLGDGVGELFF. For the CDR3, the DNA is TGTGCCAGCAGCCATCTAGGGGACGGAGTCGGGGAGCTGTTTTTT. The whole variable domain, filled in from reference TRBV14 and TRBJ2-2, reads EAGVTQFPSHSVIEKGQTVTLRCDPISGHDNLYWYRRVMGKEIKFLLHFVKESKQDESGMPNNRFLAERTGGTYSTLKVQPAELEDSGVYFCASSHLGDGVGELFFGEGSRLTVL.

As regards this clonotype: Germline is not matched at one junction end, which may reflect a read error. This sequence joins TRBV7-2 and TRBJ2-7; D may correspond to TRBD1 or TRBD2 (6 bases each). This CDR3 region has 13 residues. Germline CDR1 is SGHTA and CDR2 is FQGNSA. CDR3 sequence reads: CAGSFPGAHEQYF. The CDR3 DNA sequence: TGTGCCGGCAGCTTTCCGGGGGCCCACGAGCAGTACTTC. Full variable domain (missing parts from reference TRBV7-2 and TRBJ2-7): GAGVSQSPSNKVTEKGKDVELRCDPISGHTALYWYRQSLGQGLEFLIYFQGNSAPDKSGLPSDRFSAERTGGSVSTLTIQRTQQEDSAVYLCAGSFPGAHEQYFGPGTRLTVT.

This clonotype was observed a single time. The rearrangement joins TRBV27 to TRBJ1-3, with 8 bases identical to TRBD1. This CDR3 spans 17 amino acids. Trimming took 1 base from V and 3 from J; bases not matched to a gene: 8. The germline V gene encodes CDR1 MNHEY and CDR2 SMNVEV (reference sequence). CDR3 sequence reads: CASSLYAETGDGNTIYF. As DNA, the CDR3 is TGTGCCAGCAGTTTATATGCAGAGACAGGGGATGGAAACACCATATATTTT.

For this clonotype: One base away lies a much larger clone, so this may be a sequencing read error. The chain employs TRBV7-2 and TRBJ2-1, with D possibly matching TRBD2 (5 bases). This CDR3 is built from 17 residues. Germline V lookup: CDR1 SGHTA, CDR2 FQGNSA. The CDR3 is CARSLTKDREGYNEQFF. For the CDR3, the DNA is TGTGCCAGGAGCTTAACCAAGGACCGAGAGGGCTACAATGAGCAGTTCTTC.

Only a few counts were recorded for this clonotype. The chain couples TRBV13 to TRBJ2-3; TRBD1 matches at 8 bases. The CDR3 contains 13 residues. V gave up 8 bases and J gave up 3 bases; unmatched junction bases: 4. Per germline, CDR1 PRHDT and CDR2 FYEKMQ (reference sequence). CDR3 sequence (DNA): TGTGCCAGCTTTGACAGGGGAACAGATACGCAGTATTTT. Its protein is CASFDRGTDTQYF.

The CDR3 nucleotides are TGTGCCAGCAGTGAAACCTACACCGGGGAGCTGTTTTTT. Its translation is CASSETYTGELFF. The rearrangement joins TRBV2 to TRBJ2-2, with D hard to call. In germline, CDR1 is SNHLY, CDR2 FYNNEI. V was cut by 2 bases and J by 3 bases, with 4 bases left in between. CDR3 length: 13 residues.

V gene TRBV4-3 combines with J gene TRBJ2-3, with D tentatively TRBD2 (7 bases). CDR1 LGHNA and CDR2 YSLEER come from the germline V gene. Trimming removed 0 bases at V and 5 bases at J, with 12 bases between. This CDR3 is 15 amino acids long. The CDR3 nucleotides are TGCGCCAGCAGCCAAGAGAGGAGGGGGGGAGATACGCAGTATTTT. It translates to CASSQERRGGDTQYF.

This clonotype was recorded a few times. The CDR3 here is CASTAGGWETQYF. The CDR3 nucleotides are TGTGCCAGCACCGCGGGGGGGTGGGAGACCCAGTACTTC. V usage is TRBV12-3 or TRBV12-4 and J usage is TRBJ2-5; the match to TRBD2 covers 9 bases. Trimming at V came to 7 bases and at J to 5 bases, leaving 5 bases not matched to a gene. This CDR3 has 13 residues.

The chain carries TRBV4-1 and TRBJ1-2; 9 bases agree with TRBD1. Per the germline V gene, CDR1 is MGHRA and CDR2 is YSYEKL. Trimming cost V 2 bases and J 6 bases; bases outside gene matches: 7. CDR3 length equals 15 residues. The CDR3 DNA is TGCGCCAGCAGCCAAATGGGACAGGGATTAAATGGCTACACCTTC. It is translated as CASSQMGQGLNGYTF.

This clonotype occurred a few times. The chain is built from TRBV20-1 and TRBJ1-2; tentatively, D is TRBD1 (5 bases). CDR1 is DFQATT and CDR2 is SNEGSKA in the germline V gene (reference sequence). The CDR3 contains 14 residues. V dropped 0 bases and J dropped 0 bases, with 8 bases sitting between them. The CDR3 bases are TGCAGTGCTAGAGATCGGGGGGCTAACTATGGCTACACCTTC. Protein: CSARDRGANYGYTF.

The chain links TRBV14 to TRBJ2-7; no clear D gene. The CDR3 runs 13 residues. The V gene lost 1 base and the J gene lost 4 bases, with 8 bases spanning the gap. Germline CDR1 reads SGHDN; CDR2 reads FVKESK. CDR3 sequence: CASSQVMGYEQYF. In DNA, the CDR3 is TGTGCCAGCAGCCAAGTAATGGGATACGAGCAGTACTTC.